This TCR beta chain was identified in a study of beta chain features in type 1 diabetes. Study information: Age and gender were similar between patients and healthy donors, as were cell yields.

Expressed TCRB transcripts were sequenced after all isolated RNA was converted to cDNA. Measured with immunoSEQ multiplex PCR; TCRdb has only the in-frame clones, and not every one. The sample has fewer than 250,000 clones, 68% seen once. Each of the sorted populations had a purity greater than 95%. Whole-study findings and limits: The analysis here could not establish whether HLA type shapes TCRB rearrangement. The naive, central memory and Treg TCRB repertoires showed an apparent similarity that was greater among patients than among healthy donors.

Comments on this clone: Its antigen remains unidentified.

V shed 6 bases and J shed 4 bases, with 15 bases lying between them. There are 13 residues in the CDR3. Germline CDR1 is GTSNPN and CDR2 is SVGIG (reference sequence). The V gene is TRBV30, the J gene TRBJ1-1, with a possible D match to TRBD1 (5 bases). Sequencing was performed on naive CD4+ T cells from blood. The clonotype originates from a man aged 25 to 40 in good health. This CDR3 is CACFREGSTEAFF. As DNA, the CDR3 is TGTGCCTGCTTCAGGGAGGGCAGCACTGAAGCTTTCTTT.